This T cell receptor beta chain was sequenced for a study of T cell clonality in common variable immunodeficiency. This clone has only a few counts. Antigen unknown. The read halts 3 residues ahead of the CDR3 end, with the missing end drawn from the germline J gene. The CDR3 spans 14 residues. V dropped 1 base and J dropped 12 bases, with 13 bases sitting between them. The germline V gene encodes CDR1 SNHLY and CDR2 FYNNEI. TCRdb keeps only in-frame clones here, not all; method: immunoSEQ multiplex PCR. The sample has tens of thousands of clones, none seen only once. Study-level findings and limits: Fewer deletions and N-nucleotide insertions were reportedly seen in common variable immunodeficiency TCR beta sequences.

Material for sequencing was peripheral blood mononuclear cells. This rearrangement joins TRBV2 to TRBJ1-6; possible D gene TRBD1, 6 bases. This sequence originates from a human donor with common variable immunodeficiency. CDR3 sequence: CASSEGPGGRPLHF. Incomplete CDR3 DNA: TGTGCCAGCAGTGAAGGTCCGGGGGGCAGACCC.